The rows below give T cell receptor beta chains drawn from one sample of a study of T cell responses to AZD1222 COVID-19 vaccine. Generated by immunoSEQ multiplex PCR, the TCRdb table keeps only in-frame clones and is missing some. The sample carries about 120,000 clones, about 85% recorded once. The specimen was peripheral blood, collected on day 0 of AZD1222 vaccination. The receptors originated from an adult in good health. Both conserved end residues are part of each CDR3.

v_gene: TRBV10-3; CDR3aa: CAISEGLALTDTQYF
v_gene: TRBV28; CDR3aa: CASSLVGGFNTEAFF
v_gene: TRBV5-1; CDR3aa: CASSLGDTRNEQYF
v_gene: TRBV6-5; CDR3aa: CASRTNRVVNEKLFF
v_gene: TRBV3-1/TRBV3-2; CDR3aa: CASGDPIGETQYF
v_gene: TRBV7-2; CDR3aa: CASSATMQYEQYF
v_gene: TRBV4-2; CDR3aa: CASSQEDRGSYEQYF
v_gene: TRBV30; CDR3aa: CAWSEGSSDNSPLHF
v_gene: TRBV10-3; CDR3aa: CAIKGTGLYEQYF
v_gene: TRBV28; CDR3aa: CASSFLGPGGGYGYTF
v_gene: TRBV4-2; CDR3aa: CASSQEGQGGVGGNQPQHF
v_gene: TRBV19; CDR3aa: CASSIEAGDTEAFF
v_gene: TRBV30; CDR3aa: CAWSVAGRGTDTQYF
v_gene: TRBV2; CDR3aa: CASSEARQGVQQETQYF
v_gene: TRBV12-3/TRBV12-4; CDR3aa: CASSFGDRGYTF
v_gene: TRBV6-5; CDR3aa: CASSLGQGPGYTF
v_gene: TRBV3-1/TRBV3-2; CDR3aa: CASSHELSTEAFF
v_gene: TRBV5-8; CDR3aa: CASSLEIARAYEQYF
v_gene: TRBV18; CDR3aa: CASSPLKGGQPQHF
v_gene: TRBV28; CDR3aa: CASSLRDRENSPLHF
v_gene: TRBV28; CDR3aa: CASSLMTGTYNSPLHF
v_gene: TRBV6-5; CDR3aa: CASSSVLGGSQPQHF
v_gene: TRBV6-4; CDR3aa: CASSPGPGGMYGYTF
v_gene: TRBV3-1/TRBV3-2; CDR3aa: CASSQDSGWGTSGVVETQYF
v_gene: TRBV19; CDR3aa: CASSSPRFGYNYGYTF
v_gene: TRBV28; CDR3aa: CASSFSARGGKGYTF
v_gene: TRBV14; CDR3aa: CASSQSDWDRVDLYSYNEQFF
v_gene: TRBV3-1/TRBV3-2; CDR3aa: CASSQGTVSYEQYF
v_gene: TRBV28; CDR3aa: CASSFGRGGREQFF
v_gene: TRBV4-1; CDR3aa: CASSQLFGTGVATEAFF
v_gene: TRBV5-4; CDR3aa: CASTGTSGASSTDTQYF
v_gene: TRBV19; CDR3aa: CASSIGGALLYEQFF
v_gene: TRBV5-6; CDR3aa: CASSFPGQGGYGYTF
v_gene: TRBV7-6; CDR3aa: CASSHNISYNSPLHF
v_gene: TRBV7-2; CDR3aa: CASRIGVMNTEAFF
v_gene: TRBV7-9; CDR3aa: CASSPRPSPLDEQFF
v_gene: TRBV11-3; CDR3aa: CASSLSGTKAFF
v_gene: TRBV20-1; CDR3aa: CSASVGVEQYF
v_gene: TRBV5-4; CDR3aa: CASSLGGGQGSYGYTF
v_gene: TRBV4-3; CDR3aa: CASSQAPTGAINSPLHF
v_gene: TRBV7-2; CDR3aa: CASSRQGQTEAFF
v_gene: TRBV27; CDR3aa: CASSFPTEMNTEAFF
v_gene: TRBV10-3; CDR3aa: CGIAPAGTRLHNEQFF
v_gene: TRBV19; CDR3aa: CASSIEPRVEEKLFF
v_gene: TRBV5-4; CDR3aa: CASSFGGGTGELFF
v_gene: TRBV19; CDR3aa: CASSASGFSGNTIYF
v_gene: TRBV6-7; CDR3aa: CASSTGRGVKNIQYF
v_gene: TRBV7-2; CDR3aa: CASSLPGVMNTEAFF
v_gene: TRBV14; CDR3aa: CASSQEGPSDTQYF
v_gene: TRBV2; CDR3aa: CASKGDGELFF
v_gene: TRBV30; CDR3aa: CAWSDRGNTDTQYF
v_gene: TRBV7-2; CDR3aa: CASSLQGQGQPQHF
v_gene: TRBV7-9; CDR3aa: CASSFVLLAGFRDPLEQYF
v_gene: TRBV14; CDR3aa: CASSQGSSYNEQFF
v_gene: TRBV5-6; CDR3aa: CASSPLHRGNEKLFF
v_gene: TRBV7-2; CDR3aa: CASSLRTGISYEQYF
v_gene: TRBV7-2; CDR3aa: CASSQPQGNTIYF
v_gene: TRBV28; CDR3aa: CASSLSPGGLTGELFF